The rows below give T cell receptor beta chains drawn from one sample of a study of T cells in Graves' hyperthyroidism and ophthalmopathy. TCRdb reprocessed the multiplex PCR reads with MiXCR, giving one entry per CDR3 protein. The sample includes some 420,000 distinct CDR3 sequences, 12% to 15% of them seen just once. Material for sequencing was blood. All receptors come from a woman aged 18-29 years with Graves' hyperthyroidism. The CDR3 runs from the conserved cysteine through the conserved F or W. A D gene is named only where the DNA matches it firmly. Clone size appears in some rows only: once, few, many, or a class for an expanded clone.

clone size	J gene	D gene	V gene	CDR3 DNA	CDR3 protein
many	TRBJ2-5	TRBD1	TRBV7-9	TGTGCCAGCAGCTTGTCCGGGACAGACCAAGAGACCCAGTACTTC	CASSLSGTDQETQYF
few	TRBJ1-1	TRBD1	TRBV5-1	TGCGCCAGCAGCTTCCGCCTTACAGGGGGCACTGAAGCTTTCTTT	CASSFRLTGGTEAFF
-	TRBJ2-1	TRBD2	TRBV5-1	TGCGCCAGCAGTTGGGCTAGCGGGGGCCACAATGAGCAGTTCTTC	CASSWASGGHNEQFF
many	TRBJ2-3	-	TRBV5-6	TGTGCCAGCAGCTTGGTCTCAAGGGGCACAGATACGCAGTATTTT	CASSLVSRGTDTQYF
-	TRBJ2-7	TRBD2	TRBV3-1	TGTGCCAGCAGTATTAGAGCGGGAGGGCCTCTCGAGCAGTACTTC	CASSIRAGGPLEQYF
many	TRBJ2-3	TRBD2	TRBV28	TGTGCCAGCAGTAATGGAGGGAGGGTAGATACGCAGTATTTT	CASSNGGRVDTQYF
few	TRBJ1-1	-	TRBV20-1	TGCAGTGCTCCTTTTAATAGCGTGAACACTGAAGCTTTCTTT	CSAPFNSVNTEAFF
many	TRBJ2-2	TRBD2	TRBV24-1	TGTGCCCCCAAGACTAGCGGGAACGCCGGGGAGCTGTTTTTT	CAPKTSGNAGELFF
many	TRBJ1-2	-	TRBV5-1	TGCGCCAGCAGCGACGGGGATGGCTACACCTTC	CASSDGDGYTF
many	TRBJ1-1	-	TRBV7-2	TGTGCCAGCAGCTTAGTCCCCGCGAACACTGAAGCTTTCTTT	CASSLVPANTEAFF
-	TRBJ1-4	-	TRBV5-1	TGCGCCAGCAAGACGGATAATGAAAAACTGTTTTTT	CASKTDNEKLFF
many	TRBJ2-5	-	TRBV12-3/TRBV12-4	TGTGCCAGCAACCCAGGGTCCAACAGGGAGACCCAGTACTTC	CASNPGSNRETQYF
-	TRBJ1-2	-	TRBV5-6	TGTGCCAGCAGCCCATTCAAACAGGGAAACTATGGCTACACCTTC	CASSPFKQGNYGYTF
many	TRBJ2-1	TRBD2	TRBV20-1	TGCAGTGCTAGAGTGGGGAGGGGCGCCTACAATGAGCAGTTCTTC	CSARVGRGAYNEQFF
many	TRBJ2-3	TRBD2	TRBV28	TGTGCCAGCAGCCCACCCTCGGGACTAGCCCACACAGATACGCAGTATTTT	CASSPPSGLAHTDTQYF
-	TRBJ2-1	-	TRBV13	TGTGCCAGCTGGATTAGCGGAAACTACAATGAGCAGTTCTTC	CASWISGNYNEQFF
-	TRBJ2-3	-	TRBV2	TGTGCCAGGGCACGGGGGGATACGCAGTATTTT	CARARGDTQYF
many	TRBJ1-5	-	TRBV5-1	TGCGCCAGCAGCTTGGAGGTGAATCAGCCCCAGCATTTT	CASSLEVNQPQHF
many	TRBJ1-1	-	TRBV2	TGTGCCAGCAGTGAAGCCGGTCTATCGAACACTGAAGCTTTCTTT	CASSEAGLSNTEAFF
many	TRBJ2-7	TRBD2	TRBV19	TGTGCCAGTAGTATTGTTAGCGGGAGAATCCACGAGCAGTACTTC	CASSIVSGRIHEQYF
many	TRBJ1-1	-	TRBV10-1	TGCGCCAGCAGCAAGGGGACGGTGAACACTGAAGCTTTCTTT	CASSKGTVNTEAFF
-	TRBJ2-1	-	TRBV10-2	TGCGCCAGCAGTGAGTCGGGGAGAGGGTATGAGCAGTTCTTC	CASSESGRGYEQFF
-	TRBJ1-5	-	TRBV4-3	TGCGCCAGCAGCCAAGTCTGGACAGCCGAATCCTATAGCAATCAGCCCCAGCATTTT	CASSQVWTAESYSNQPQHF
-	TRBJ1-2	TRBD1	TRBV20-1	TGCAGTGCTAGAGGACGGACAGGGGGCCTAGGCTACACCTTC	CSARGRTGGLGYTF
-	TRBJ2-1	-	TRBV7-8	TGTGCCAGCAGCTTTGGGGGGGGGCTATCTAATGAGCAGTTCTTC	CASSFGGGLSNEQFF
few	TRBJ2-7	-	TRBV3-1	TGTGCCCTAGGACAGCGGGCTCCGACAACCTTTAACCACAAGCAGTACTTC	CALGQRAPTTFNHKQYF
-	TRBJ2-4	TRBD2	TRBV7-7	TGTGCTAGCAGCTGTAATGCGGGAGTCGCAGCCAGGGCCAAAAACATTCAGTACTTC	CASSCNAGVAARAKNIQYF
many	TRBJ2-3	TRBD2	TRBV12-3/TRBV12-4	TGTGCCAGCAGTTTTCGTACTAGCGGGAGTTCAGATACGCAGTATTTT	CASSFRTSGSSDTQYF
many	TRBJ2-7	-	TRBV27	TGTGCCAGCAGTTTTGGTGAGGGTACCTACGAGCAGTACTTC	CASSFGEGTYEQYF
many	TRBJ2-7	-	TRBV28	TGTGCCAGCAGATCTGGGCGGGTCTCCTACGAGCAGTACTTC	CASRSGRVSYEQYF
-	TRBJ1-6	TRBD1	TRBV27	TGTGCCAGCAGTAAACAGGGGACCATTAATTCACCCCTCCACTTT	CASSKQGTINSPLHF
few	TRBJ1-1	-	TRBV19	TGTGCCAGTAGTATAAATTGGCAGGGGAACACTGAAGCTTTCTTT	CASSINWQGNTEAFF
-	TRBJ2-1	TRBD2	TRBV6-1	TGTGCCAGCAGTTCCCGGGGGGGGACTAGCGGGAGGGCAAGGGAGCAGTTCTTC	CASSSRGGTSGRAREQFF
-	TRBJ2-2	-	TRBV7-8	TGTGCCAGCAGCTTAGAAACAGACACCGGGGAGCTGTTTTTT	CASSLETDTGELFF
many	TRBJ2-1	-	TRBV11-1	TGTGCCAGCAGCTTAGGGACTAATGAGCAGTTCTTC	CASSLGTNEQFF
many	TRBJ2-3	TRBD1	TRBV7-3	TGTGCCAGCAGCGCCGGACAGGGGACAGATACGCAGTATTTT	CASSAGQGTDTQYF
few	TRBJ1-3	-	TRBV18	TGTGCCAGCTCACCCGGACAGATCTCGTTCGGAAACACCATATATTTT	CASSPGQISFGNTIYF
-	TRBJ1-1	-	TRBV6-1	TGTGCCAGCAGTTTTGACAGCAACCGTGAAGCTTTCTTT	CASSFDSNREAFF
few	TRBJ2-2	-	TRBV7-3	TGTGCCAGCAGCTCATCAAGGAACACCGGGGAGCTGTTTTTT	CASSSSRNTGELFF
-	TRBJ1-4	-	TRBV12-5	TGTGCTAGTGGTGGGACACTATCAACTAATGAAAAACTGTTTTTT	CASGGTLSTNEKLFF
many	TRBJ2-1	TRBD2	TRBV2	TGTGCCAGCCCTATAGCGGGAAGCTCCTACAATGAGCAGTTCTTC	CASPIAGSSYNEQFF
many	TRBJ1-5	-	TRBV2	TGTGCCAGCAGTGATATACTAGGGGGTAGCAATCAGCCCCAGCATTTT	CASSDILGGSNQPQHF
-	TRBJ1-5	TRBD1	TRBV7-9	TGTGCCAGCAGCTCCAGGGGGACAGGGGGGTTCCGGCAGCCCCAGCATTTT	CASSSRGTGGFRQPQHF
many	TRBJ2-1	TRBD2	TRBV7-2	TGTGCCAGCAGCTTCCTAGCGGGAGGCCACAATGAGCAGTTCTTC	CASSFLAGGHNEQFF
few	TRBJ2-7	-	TRBV2	TGTGCCAGCAGTCTCCCCCCTAATCCGGGTACCTACGAGCAGTACTTC	CASSLPPNPGTYEQYF
many	TRBJ1-5	-	TRBV6-1	TGTGCCCGAACCTCCGGGCCAAGGTTGGAAAGGTTCAATCAGCCCCAGCATTTT	CARTSGPRLERFNQPQHF
many	TRBJ2-5	-	TRBV18	TGTGCCAGCTCACGCGGGACAGAGGAGACCCAGTACTTC	CASSRGTEETQYF
few	TRBJ2-4	TRBD2	TRBV15	TGTGCCACCAGCAGAGATCGGCTAGCGGAAGCCAAAAACATTCAGTACTTC	CATSRDRLAEAKNIQYF
few	TRBJ1-2	-	TRBV7-2	TGTGCCAGCAGCCCCCGTGGGCTCTTTCGTGGCTACACCTTC	CASSPRGLFRGYTF